What follows are 12 T cell receptor beta chains derived from one specimen sequenced in a study of monozygotic twins with inflammatory bowel disease. TCRdb re-called the 5' RACE reads and gives one entry per CDR3 protein, without DNA. The specimen's table records about 350,000 distinct CDR3 sequences. The sequenced material came from blood. Receptor source: a human donor with ulcerative colitis or Crohn's disease, or a healthy co-twin of an affected twin (not recorded which).

The chain links TRBV6-1 to TRBJ1-2; TCRdb returns TRBD1, unconfirmable since there is no DNA. The V gene's germline CDR1 is MNHNS and CDR2 SASEGT. CDR3 size: 15 residues. The CDR3 here is CASSQDRGRDYGYTF.

This chain connects TRBV28 to TRBJ2-4; TCRdb proposes TRBD1, but this gene call is untestable without DNA. CDR1 and CDR2 (germline): MDHEN, SYDVKM. The CDR3 runs to 15 residues. CDR3 in amino acids: CASSLWGVGVNIQYF.

The rearrangement uses TRBV6-1 and TRBJ2-5. Germline CDR1 reads MNHNS; CDR2 reads SASEGT. The CDR3 extends over 14 amino acids. The CDR3 protein is CASSGGASQETQYF.

The chain has TRBV28 and TRBJ2-4; TCRdb's D call of TRBD1 is untestable without DNA. The CDR3 has 16 amino acids. Germline V lookup: CDR1 MDHEN, CDR2 SYDVKM. CDR3 sequence: CASRDRDRGGKNIQYF.

The chain is built from TRBV6-1 and TRBJ2-7; as DNA is missing, the TRBD1 call by TCRdb cannot be tested. The CDR3 runs 14 residues. Germline assignment: CDR1 MNHNS and CDR2 SASEGT. The CDR3 protein is CASRGLASHYEQYF.

The chain combines TRBV2 with TRBJ2-7. CDR1 is SNHLY, CDR2 FYNNEI, per germline. The CDR3 has 12 residues. This CDR3 reads CASSENPYEQYF. Supplemented by reference TRBV2 and TRBJ2-7, the full variable domain reads EPEVTQTPSHQVTQMGQEVILRCVPISNHLYFYWYRQILGQKVEFLVSFYNNEISEKSEIFDDQFSVERPDGSNFTLKIRSTKLEDSAMYFCASSENPYEQYFGPGTRLTVT.

The chain couples TRBV5-4 to TRBJ2-1; TCRdb's D gene call, TRBD1, goes unchecked for lack of DNA. Per the germline V gene, CDR1 is SGHNT and CDR2 is YYREEE (reference sequence). The CDR3 is 15 residues long. CDR3 sequence: CASSRPGGAEDEQFF.

The rearrangement uses TRBV20-1 and TRBJ2-2; there is no DNA to check the TCRdb D call of TRBD2. CDR3 size: 14 residues. Germline V gives CDR1 DFQATT, CDR2 SNEGSKA (reference sequence). CDR3 amino acids: CSAPSRAVRGELFF.

The chain has TRBV5-1 and TRBJ2-5; TCRdb proposes TRBD1, but this gene call is untestable without DNA. The CDR3 runs 11 residues. Germline V gene sequence: CDR1 SGHRS, CDR2 YFSETQ. CDR3 sequence: CASGTRETQYF.

The chain combines TRBV28 with TRBJ2-7; TCRdb's assignment of TRBD2 cannot be checked, as there is no DNA. In germline, CDR1 is MDHEN, CDR2 SYDVKM. The CDR3 has 13 residues. CDR3 loop: CASSPPSVGEQYF.

The chain recombines TRBV7-2 with TRBJ1-2. CDR1 and CDR2 (germline): SGHTA, FQGNSA. The CDR3 runs 14 residues. CDR3 in amino acids: CASSTRTEGYGYTF.

The V gene is TRBV4-2, the J gene TRBJ2-7; TCRdb's D call, TRBD1, is unchecked because there is no DNA. CDR1 and CDR2 (germline): LGHNA, YNFKEQ. This CDR3 has 14 amino acids. CDR3 protein: CASSQVGSPHEQYF.